The rows below give T cell receptor beta chains drawn from one sample of a study of T-cell reconstitution after alpha-beta-depleted transplantation in children. MiXCR, run by TCRdb on the PCR reads, gives a single entry per CDR3 protein. The table includes about 310,000 distinct CDR3 sequences, roughly 25% detected once. Source: PBMCs, mostly from graft donor cells, taken 180 days after TCRalphabeta/CD19-depleted stem cell transplant. The receptors were sampled from a male patient between 5 and 17 years old who had a stem cell transplant for acute lymphoblastic leukemia, so the T cells may come from the graft donor. CDR3s include the opening cysteine and the closing phenylalanine or tryptophan. The order of the fields is CDR3 DNA, CDR3 protein, D gene, J gene, clone size, V gene. D genes are given only for firm matches. Clone size, where shown, is once, few, many, or a class for clones that have expanded.

TGTGCCAGCAGCCAAGGCCTTTGGGGGGGGAGGGATCAGCCCCAGCATTTT	CASSQGLWGGRDQPQHF	.	TRBJ1-5	few	TRBV7-2
TGTGCCAGCAAACACCGGGACTGGCGTAACTATGGCTACACCTTC	CASKHRDWRNYGYTF	.	TRBJ1-2	few	TRBV21-1
TGTGCCAGCAGTGACCCACTGGACAGGGGTCGGAGCTACGAGCAGTACTTC	CASSDPLDRGRSYEQYF	TRBD1	TRBJ2-7	.	TRBV25-1
TGTGCCAGCAGCATTACCCTACAGGGCTACGAGCAGTACTTC	CASSITLQGYEQYF	.	TRBJ2-7	.	TRBV5-5
TGTGCCAGCAGCCAAGAGACCCGGGGGCGGGAGACCCAGTACTTC	CASSQETRGRETQYF	.	TRBJ2-5	.	TRBV3-1
TGTGCCAGCAGTTGGGGGGGAGGCGGCAATCAGCCCCAGCATTTT	CASSWGGGGNQPQHF	.	TRBJ1-5	.	TRBV12-3/TRBV12-4
TGCAGTGCTAGCCAGGGCCACCAAGAGACCCAGTACTTC	CSASQGHQETQYF	.	TRBJ2-5	.	TRBV20-1
TGCTGTGCTAGAGCCTATTTGGGACTAGCGGGAGGGCCCGTGCCAGAGACCCAGTACTTC	CCARAYLGLAGGPVPETQYF	TRBD2	TRBJ2-5	.	TRBV20-1
TGTGCCAGCAGGAACAGGTGGAGTGGTACAGATACGCAGTATTTT	CASRNRWSGTDTQYF	.	TRBJ2-3	few	TRBV25-1
TGCAGTGCTAGAGATTTTAGGGGTACCTACAATGAGCAGTTCTTC	CSARDFRGTYNEQFF	.	TRBJ2-1	.	TRBV20-1
TGCGCCAGCAGCTTGAGGATGGACAGGAACACTGAAGCTTTCTTT	CASSLRMDRNTEAFF	.	TRBJ1-1	few	TRBV5-1
TGCGCCAGCAGAACGAGCGGGATCCGCCAAGAGACCCAGTACTTC	CASRTSGIRQETQYF	TRBD2	TRBJ2-5	once	TRBV5-1
TGTGCCAGCAGTTTACGGCCCCTGACTAGCGGCTTTATTAGCTCCTACGAGCAGTACTTC	CASSLRPLTSGFISSYEQYF	TRBD2	TRBJ2-7	.	TRBV12-3/TRBV12-4
TGTGCCAGCAGCGTAGGCGGGAGGGCCGGGCTTGGTGAGCAGTTCTTC	CASSVGGRAGLGEQFF	TRBD2	TRBJ2-1	few	TRBV9
TGTGCCACCGGCCCCGGGACATCCATCCACTACGAGCAGTACTTC	CATGPGTSIHYEQYF	.	TRBJ2-7	.	TRBV24-1
TGCAGTGCGTATAGGGGGGGACTTTCCGCCTCCTACAATGAGCAGTTCTTC	CSAYRGGLSASYNEQFF	.	TRBJ2-1	.	TRBV20-1
TGTGCCAGCAGCCGTTCACTAGCGGGAGAAGTCGAGCAGTACTTC	CASSRSLAGEVEQYF	TRBD2	TRBJ2-7	.	TRBV9
TGCGCCAGCAGCTCCCGACAGGGGGAACACTTTACTGAAGCTTTCTTT	CASSSRQGEHFTEAFF	TRBD1	TRBJ1-1	few	TRBV5-1